The subject of this entry is one T cell receptor (beta chain). Its target is unknown. This sample stems from a study of shared clonotypes between healthy human individuals. Produced via immunoSEQ multiplex PCR; TCRdb's table is partial and in-frame only. The sample lists millions of clones, about 93% seen once, with 1.7% in the top ten. Naivety among CD8 cells was defined by CD45RO negativity and positive CCR7 selection, thereby excluding terminally differentiated effector memory CD45RA+ cells. Donors were healthy HIV-negative adults without recently reported acute infections or vaccinations. Study results and limitations: Sampling included only blood; tissue repertoires likely differ. Since donors were few, the genetic and exposure-history diversity represented was limited.

The TCR was taken from a man in his late teens or twenties in good health. Some clones in this sample may be carry-over from other donors' samples. Sequenced input: naive CD8+ T cells from PBMCs.

As DNA, the CDR3 is TGTGCCAGCAGTTTGGGGGGAGCCTCACCCTACGAGCAGTACTTC. Translated, it gives CASSLGGASPYEQYF. The chain has TRBV27 and TRBJ2-7; the D gene is possibly TRBD2 (6 bases). Trimming pared 3 bases from V and 2 bases from J, leaving 14 bases between. The germline V gene encodes CDR1 MNHEY and CDR2 SMNVEV (reference sequence). The CDR3 has 15 residues.